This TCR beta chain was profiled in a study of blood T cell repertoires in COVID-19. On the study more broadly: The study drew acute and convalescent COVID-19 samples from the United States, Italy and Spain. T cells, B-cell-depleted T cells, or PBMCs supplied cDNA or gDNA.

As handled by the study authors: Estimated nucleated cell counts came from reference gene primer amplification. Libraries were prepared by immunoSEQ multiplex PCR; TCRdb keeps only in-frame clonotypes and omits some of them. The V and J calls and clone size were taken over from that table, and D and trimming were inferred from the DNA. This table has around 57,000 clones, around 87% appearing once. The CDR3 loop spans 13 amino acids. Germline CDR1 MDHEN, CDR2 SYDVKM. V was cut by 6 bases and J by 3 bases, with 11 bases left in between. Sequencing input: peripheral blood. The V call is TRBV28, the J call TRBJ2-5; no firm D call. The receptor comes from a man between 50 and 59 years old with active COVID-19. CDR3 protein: CASSLPPEETQYF. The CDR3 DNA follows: TGTGCCAGCAGCCTACCGCCGGAAGAGACCCAGTACTTC.